Below, 24 T cell receptor beta chains from the same sample are listed, as sequenced in a study of T cells in Graves' hyperthyroidism and ophthalmopathy. The source material, RNA transcripts, was used to amplify TCR beta CDR3 regions. In the first-round RT-PCR of the TCR CDR3, the HTBI primer set was used. Each CDR3 protein is one row after TCRdb ran MiXCR on the multiplex PCR reads. The sample has about 560,000 distinct CDR3 sequences; approximately 15% are singletons. Material for sequencing was blood. The receptor source for this set is a woman between 18 and 29 years old with Graves' hyperthyroidism.

This clonotype has at least ten counts. The V call is TRBV28, the J call TRBJ2-3; D remains unclear. Trimming cost V 3 bases and J 3 bases, with 10 bases left between them. From germline, CDR1 is MDHEN and CDR2 SYDVKM. The CDR3 is made up of 14 amino acids. CDR3 protein: CASSFPLETDTQYF. In DNA form, the CDR3 reads TGTGCCAGCAGTTTTCCATTGGAAACAGATACGCAGTATTTT.

The chain combines TRBV2 with TRBJ2-7, with 8 bases that match TRBD2. With 6 bases clipped from V and 4 bases from J, the junction kept 14 bases outside the gene matches. The CDR3 length is 16 residues. From germline, CDR1 is SNHLY and CDR2 FYNNEI. The CDR3 nucleotides read TGTGCCAGCAGACTAGCGGCCATTCGGGGGGCTTACGAGCAGTACTTC. Its protein product is CASRLAAIRGAYEQYF.

V gene TRBV28 combines with J gene TRBJ2-1, with 14 bases lining up with TRBD2. Germline CDR1 is MDHEN and CDR2 is SYDVKM. Trimming took 6 bases from V and 7 from J; bases not matched to a gene: 5. This CDR3 spans 15 amino acids. The CDR3 coding sequence is TGTGCCAGCAGAGTCGGGACTAGCGGGAGAAATGAGCAGTTCTTC. It encodes CASRVGTSGRNEQFF.

This clonotype showed up many times. The genes are TRBV3-1 and TRBJ1-5, with D perhaps TRBD1 (6 bases). Germline loops: CDR1 LGHDT, CDR2 YNNKEL (reference sequence). The V gene lost 1 base and the J gene lost 2 bases, with 9 bases spanning the gap. This CDR3 has 15 amino acids. CDR3 sequence reads: CASSQAQGGNQPQHF. In nucleotides, the CDR3 is TGTGCCAGCAGCCAAGCACAGGGAGGCAATCAGCCCCAGCATTTT.

The chain couples TRBV7-9 to TRBJ2-2; D remains unclear. Trimming stripped 5 bases from V and 4 bases from J, with 14 bases between. Germline CDR1 and CDR2: SEHNR and FQNEAQ (reference sequence). The CDR3 loop spans 15 amino acids. CDR3 amino acids: CASSPAVAVTGELFF. The CDR3 nucleotides read TGTGCCAGCAGCCCCGCGGTGGCAGTCACCGGGGAGCTGTTTTTT. The variable domain in full, completed from reference TRBV7-9 and TRBJ2-2, reads DTGVSQNPRHKITKRGQNVTFRCDPISEHNRLYWYRQTLGQGPEFLTYFQNEAQLEKSRLLSDRFSAERPKGSFSTLEIQRTEQGDSAMYLCASSPAVAVTGELFFGEGSRLTVL.

This clonotype was counted many times. V and J are TRBV5-1 and TRBJ2-1, with 7 bases lining up with TRBD2. Looked up from germline, CDR1 is SGHRS and CDR2 is YFSETQ. Unmatched junction bases numbered 7, after V lost 2 bases and J lost 5 bases. The CDR3 sequence is 15 residues long. The CDR3: CASSFTGGRHNEQFF. CDR3 nucleotides: TGCGCCAGCAGCTTTACGGGGGGTCGACACAATGAGCAGTTCTTC.

This clonotype occurred many times. The chain uses TRBV18 and TRBJ1-2; D is unclear. The ends were cut back, 0 bases at V and 0 bases at J, with 8 bases in the middle. Germline V CDR1 and CDR2: KGHSH, LQKENI. The CDR3 extends over 15 amino acids. The CDR3 is CASSPPAATNYGYTF. The CDR3 coding sequence is TGTGCCAGCTCACCACCGGCCGCTACTAACTATGGCTACACCTTC.

The gene calls are TRBV27 and TRBJ2-2; D unresolved. The CDR3 consists of 13 residues. The germline V and J ends were trimmed by 0 bases and 7 bases, with 6 bases remaining between them. The germline V gene has CDR1 MNHEY and CDR2 SMNVEV (reference sequence). CDR3 region: CASSLSVRGELFF. The CDR3 DNA sequence: TGTGCCAGCAGTTTATCGGTCCGCGGGGAGCTGTTTTTT.

There are many counts of this clonotype. The V and J genes are TRBV20-1 and TRBJ1-2, with 8 bases identical to TRBD1. The CDR3 consists of 14 residues. V lost 6 bases and J lost 2; bases outside the gene matches: 8. From germline, CDR1 is DFQATT and CDR2 SNEGSKA (reference sequence). The CDR3 DNA sequence: TGCAGTGCAAAGACGACAGGGGCGAACTATGGCTACACCTTC. This encodes CSAKTTGANYGYTF.

There are many counts of this clonotype. J is TRBJ2-2 and V is TRBV27; 9 bases are shared with TRBD2. The CDR3 extends over 16 amino acids. Per the germline V gene, CDR1 is MNHEY and CDR2 is SMNVEV (reference sequence). J gave up 1 base and V 3 bases, and 3 bases lay outside the gene matches. The CDR3 here is CASSFLLAGNTGELFF. The CDR3 DNA reads as TGTGCCAGCAGTTTTTTACTAGCGGGGAACACCGGGGAGCTGTTTTTT.

The CDR3 loop is CASSLGRADSGANVLTF. The CDR3 nucleotides read TGTGCCAGCAGCTTAGGCAGGGCAGACTCTGGGGCCAACGTCCTGACTTTC. The rearrangement links TRBV7-9 to TRBJ2-6; possibly TRBD1 for D (5 bases). Germline V gene data show CDR1 as SEHNR and CDR2 as FQNEAQ (reference sequence). V was pared by 1 base and J by 0 bases, with 10 bases between. The CDR3 runs to 17 residues.

The table lists this clonotype with many counts. The chain links TRBV10-3 to TRBJ2-5; 15 nucleotides match TRBD2. CDR3 length: 17 residues. CDR1 ENHRY and CDR2 SYGVKD come from the germline V gene. J lost 4 bases, V lost 3 bases, and 6 bases had no gene match. The CDR3 DNA is TGTGCCATCAGTGACCTAGGACTAGCGGGAGGGCCAGAGACCCAGTACTTC. Residues: CAISDLGLAGGPETQYF.

This clonotype was recorded a few times. The chain joins TRBV29-1 to TRBJ2-7; D ambiguous. Germline V gene sequence: CDR1 SQVTM, CDR2 ANQGSEA. The CDR3 runs to 12 residues. The V and J ends lost 1 base and 4 bases respectively, with 8 bases between them. In DNA, the CDR3 is TGCAGCGTTGAAGTCGACCTATACGAGCAGTACTTC. Its protein is CSVEVDLYEQYF.

The table lists this clonotype with a few counts. The V call is TRBV24-1, the J call TRBJ1-2; 7 bases match TRBD1. Germline CDR1 is KGHDR and CDR2 is SFDVKD. After removal of 2 bases from V and 7 bases from J, the junction contained 6 bases not matched to a gene. CDR3 size: 14 residues. The CDR3 sequence: CATSDSTGIGGYTF. Written as DNA, the CDR3 is TGTGCCACCAGTGATTCGACAGGGATTGGTGGCTACACCTTC.

The chain uses TRBV12-3 or TRBV12-4 and TRBJ2-2; 9 nucleotides line up with TRBD1. V was pared by 5 bases and J by 5 bases, with 9 bases of the junction left unmatched. The CDR3 length is 16 residues. CDR3 in DNA: TGTGCCAGCAGTGCATACAACAGGGGGCGGACCGGGGAGCTGTTTTTT. This gives the protein CASSAYNRGRTGELFF.

This clonotype was picked up many times. The V and J genes are TRBV6-1 and TRBJ2-7; 7 bases are shared with TRBD1. Losses at the gene ends were 5 bases for V and 1 base for J; bases not matched to a gene: 2. CDR1 is MNHNS and CDR2 is SASEGT in the germline V gene. This CDR3 region has 13 residues. The CDR3 DNA follows: TGTGCCAGCAGTAGGGACAGATCCTACGAGCAGTACTTC. Protein sequence: CASSRDRSYEQYF.

V usage is TRBV12-3 or TRBV12-4 and J usage is TRBJ2-3; no firm D call. CDR3 length equals 15 residues. V lost 5 bases to trimming and J lost 3 bases, with 15 bases between them. The CDR3 nucleotides read TGTGCCAGCAGTCTTTTCCCGGTGAAAACAGATACGCAGTATTTT. It codes for CASSLFPVKTDTQYF.

J is TRBJ2-1 and V is TRBV7-8; 12 nucleotides align to TRBD2. Looked up from germline, CDR1 is SGHVS and CDR2 is FQNEAQ. V lost 5 bases, J lost 5 bases, and 10 bases stayed unmatched. There are 17 residues in the CDR3. The DNA of the CDR3 is TGTGCCAGCAGCAGACTAGCGGGGGCCGCGGCGCACAATGAGCAGTTCTTC. As protein: CASSRLAGAAAHNEQFF. Complete variable domain (other parts from reference TRBV7-8 and TRBJ2-1): GAGVSQSPRYKVAKRGQDVALRCDPISGHVSLFWYQQALGQGPEFLTYFQNEAQLDKSGLPSDRFFAERPEGSVSTLKIQRTQQEDSAVYLCASSRLAGAAAHNEQFFGPGTRLTVL.

In its sample, this clonotype was seen many times. This chain uses TRBV6-2 or TRBV6-3 with TRBJ2-1; D ambiguous. Germline V gene sequence: CDR1 MNHEY, CDR2 SVGEGT. There are 14 residues in the CDR3. V was shortened by 5 bases and J by 5 bases, with 13 bases between the two germline ends. CDR3 amino acids: CASSMGANHNEQFF. CDR3 DNA sequence: TGTGCCAGCAGTATGGGCGCGAACCACAATGAGCAGTTCTTC.

J is TRBJ1-2 and V is TRBV6-4, with unresolved D. V was trimmed by 5 bases and J by 0 bases, leaving 22 bases between them. The germline gives CDR1 MRHNA, CDR2 SNTAGT. The CDR3 has 18 amino acids. The CDR3 sequence is CASSQALGRWGANYGYTF. Written as DNA, the CDR3 is TGTGCCAGCAGTCAGGCCCTCGGCAGGTGGGGTGCTAACTATGGCTACACCTTC.

This clonotype has only one observation. This sequence joins TRBV20-1 and TRBJ1-4; D possibly corresponds to TRBD1 (5 bases). The germline gives CDR1 DFQATT, CDR2 SNEGSKA (reference sequence). Trimming stripped 0 bases from V and 6 bases from J, with 11 bases between. The CDR3 extends over 14 amino acids. CDR3 nucleotide sequence: TGCAGTGCTAGAGAGGCAGGGTTGGATGAAAAACTGTTTTTT. Its protein product is CSAREAGLDEKLFF.

This clonotype has a count of ten or more. CDR3 bases: TGCAGTGCTAGAAAGCGGGAGGAGACCCAGTACTTC. Residues: CSARKREETQYF. The rearrangement uses TRBV20-1 and TRBJ2-5, with 8 nucleotides matching TRBD2. The CDR3 sequence is 12 residues long. V was clipped by 2 bases and J by 5 bases; unmatched bases: 1. CDR1 is DFQATT and CDR2 is SNEGSKA in the germline V gene (reference sequence).

The chain links TRBV6-1 to TRBJ1-6, with unresolved D. V was pared by 8 bases and J by 5 bases, with 10 bases between. CDR1 and CDR2 from the germline V gene are MNHNS and SASEGT. This CDR3 has 13 residues. CDR3 DNA sequence: TGTGCCAGCTCACCGCACAATAATTCACCCCTCCACTTT. Translation: CASSPHNNSPLHF.

This clonotype was seen only a few times. The rearrangement joins TRBV6-8 to TRBJ2-2; the D is unclear. The V gene's germline CDR1 is MNHGY and CDR2 SAAAGT. Trimming pared 0 bases from V and 6 bases from J, leaving 8 bases between. This CDR3 contains 14 residues. The CDR3 here is CASSYSDGAGELFF. The CDR3 DNA reads as TGTGCCAGCAGTTACTCGGATGGGGCCGGGGAGCTGTTTTTT.